A selection of T cell receptor beta chains follows, all from one sample in a study of cytomegalovirus exposure and HLA in healthy donors. TCRdb's table, derived via immunoSEQ multiplex PCR, lists solely in-frame clones and lacks some. The data contain roughly 120,000 clones, 73% of them singletons. The sample comprised PBMCs. These receptors were obtained from a woman aged 40 to 50 in good health and CMV-seronegative. The CDR3 runs from the conserved cysteine through the conserved F or W. Each record gives: CDR3 protein, V gene, clone size. The size of a clone is reported for some rows only, either as once, few or many, or as a class for expanded clones.

CDR3: CASSQDRGKAGPDETQYF; V: TRBV4-2; size: NA
CDR3: CASSPLPGQEGQPQHF; V: TRBV4-1; size: NA
CDR3: CASHTGTPNTEAFF; V: TRBV5-1; size: NA
CDR3: CASSFSETWTSGRNIQYF; V: TRBV7-9; size: NA
CDR3: CASSVRGDYGYTF; V: TRBV5-8; size: NA
CDR3: CASSLRLAPQGENTEAFF; V: TRBV5-1; size: NA
CDR3: CASRKHGSTDTQYF; V: TRBV6-5; size: NA
CDR3: CASSPGLAGGYNEQFF; V: TRBV11-3; size: NA
CDR3: CASSPPGGSNYGYTF; V: TRBV18; size: NA
CDR3: CASSPRRGLVSTQYF; V: TRBV5-6; size: NA
CDR3: CASRRQGYEQYF; V: TRBV6-5; size: once
CDR3: CASSQSYPQGYGYTF; V: TRBV4-3; size: NA
CDR3: CASSQQWGDQPQHF; V: TRBV2; size: NA
CDR3: CASSGHQGNSPLHF; V: TRBV27; size: NA
CDR3: CASSLGHGSQYEQYF; V: TRBV7-2; size: few
CDR3: CASSSGQGGTDTQYF; V: TRBV7-3; size: few
CDR3: CASSQGTSGNTGELFF; V: TRBV4-3; size: once
CDR3: CASSTLAGGGQEQYF; V: TRBV6-6; size: few
CDR3: CASTMGSDYEQYF; V: TRBV19; size: NA
CDR3: CASSPGTGSYEQYF; V: TRBV7-7; size: NA
CDR3: CASSLYSGSYNEQFF; V: TRBV7-2; size: NA
CDR3: CASKHNDRETDTQYF; V: TRBV27; size: few
CDR3: CASKRQGAGGELFF; V: TRBV19; size: NA
CDR3: CASSQDDSNEKLFF; V: TRBV4-3; size: NA
CDR3: CASSLSPAYEQYF; V: TRBV7-2; size: NA
CDR3: CASSPGGSEPGELFF; V: TRBV7-2; size: NA
CDR3: CASSLSGYRGYTF; V: TRBV28; size: NA
CDR3: CASSPAGVETQYF; V: TRBV6-6; size: few
CDR3: CASSTGTVSHGELFF; V: TRBV2; size: NA
CDR3: CASWTGQGPYEQYF; V: TRBV19; size: few
CDR3: CASSPGTGSSYNSPLHF; V: TRBV9; size: NA
CDR3: CASSELTGSGANVLTF; V: TRBV6-1; size: many
CDR3: CASSRTASNTEAFF; V: TRBV2; size: NA
CDR3: CASSLGGSGTEAFF; V: TRBV5-6; size: NA
CDR3: CASSEVRDMTYEQYF; V: TRBV6-1; size: NA
CDR3: CASRVESYNEQFF; V: TRBV19; size: once
CDR3: CASSTLLGGGGDTQYF; V: TRBV6-6; size: NA
CDR3: CASSQSLPGGFSDGYTF; V: TRBV4-3; size: NA
CDR3: CSSSLRSPGNNSPLHF; V: TRBV7-3; size: NA
CDR3: CASSSSQLQGYEQYF; V: TRBV6-5; size: NA
CDR3: CASSLRRDSVGDGELFF; V: TRBV11-1; size: NA
CDR3: CASSPPVRGGMSEQFF; V: TRBV11-3; size: NA
CDR3: CASSLASPSGSYEQYF; V: TRBV5-1; size: NA
CDR3: CASSYINERFF; V: TRBV13; size: NA
CDR3: CASRTGREGEKLFF; V: TRBV6-5; size: once
CDR3: CASRGREGSDTQYF; V: TRBV2; size: NA
CDR3: CASSSGQGRTDTQYF; V: TRBV11-2; size: NA
CDR3: CASSYPGLAGEQYF; V: TRBV6-6; size: NA
CDR3: CASSLGGANQPQHF; V: TRBV7-8; size: few